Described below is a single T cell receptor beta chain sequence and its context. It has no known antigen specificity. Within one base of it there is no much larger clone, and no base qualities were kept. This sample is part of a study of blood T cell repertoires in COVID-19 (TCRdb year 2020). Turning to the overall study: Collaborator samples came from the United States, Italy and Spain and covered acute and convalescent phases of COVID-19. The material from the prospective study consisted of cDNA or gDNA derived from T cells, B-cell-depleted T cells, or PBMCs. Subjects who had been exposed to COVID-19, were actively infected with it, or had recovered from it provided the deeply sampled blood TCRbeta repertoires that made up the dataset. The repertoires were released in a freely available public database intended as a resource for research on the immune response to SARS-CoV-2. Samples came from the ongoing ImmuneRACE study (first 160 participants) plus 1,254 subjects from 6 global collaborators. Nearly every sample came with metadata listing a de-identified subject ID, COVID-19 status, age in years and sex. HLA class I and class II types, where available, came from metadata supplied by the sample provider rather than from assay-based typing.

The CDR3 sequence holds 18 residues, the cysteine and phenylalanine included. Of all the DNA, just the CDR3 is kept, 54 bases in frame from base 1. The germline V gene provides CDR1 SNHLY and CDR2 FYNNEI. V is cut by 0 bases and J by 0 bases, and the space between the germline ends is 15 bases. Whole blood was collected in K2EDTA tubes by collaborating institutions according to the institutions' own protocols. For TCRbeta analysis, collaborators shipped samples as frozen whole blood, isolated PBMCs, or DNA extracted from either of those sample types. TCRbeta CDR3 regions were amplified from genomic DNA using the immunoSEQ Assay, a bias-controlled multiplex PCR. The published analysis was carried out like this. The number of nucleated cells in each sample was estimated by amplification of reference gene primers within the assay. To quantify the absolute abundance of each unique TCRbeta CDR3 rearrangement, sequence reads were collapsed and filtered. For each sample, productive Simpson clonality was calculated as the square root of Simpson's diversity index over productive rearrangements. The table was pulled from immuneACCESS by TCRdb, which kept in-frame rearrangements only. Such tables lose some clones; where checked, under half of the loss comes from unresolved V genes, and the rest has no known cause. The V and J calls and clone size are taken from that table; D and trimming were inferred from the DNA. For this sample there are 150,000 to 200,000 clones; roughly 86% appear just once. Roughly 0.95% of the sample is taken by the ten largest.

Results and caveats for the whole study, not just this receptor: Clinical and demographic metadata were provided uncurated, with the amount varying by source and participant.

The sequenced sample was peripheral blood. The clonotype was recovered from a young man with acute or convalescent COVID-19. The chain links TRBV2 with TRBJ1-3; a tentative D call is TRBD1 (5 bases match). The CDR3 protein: CASSEALEGSDSGNTIYF. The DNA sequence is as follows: TGTGCCAGCAGTGAAGCGTTGGAGGGGTCCGACTCTGGAAACACCATATATTTT.